These 2 T cell receptor beta chains were all obtained from the same sample, sequenced in a study of T cell responses to AZD1222 COVID-19 vaccine. Using immunoSEQ multiplex PCR, the repertoire was profiled, and TCRdb retains in-frame clones only, with some absent. Of roughly 70,000 clones listed, just over 85% are singletons. This specimen was peripheral blood, taken on day 0 of AZD1222 vaccination. The source of these receptors is an adult in good health.

The chain uses TRBV28 and TRBJ2-2, with D possibly matching TRBD1 (6 bases). Germline CDR1 MDHEN, CDR2 SYDVKM. The CDR3 contains 15 residues. Trimming left V 3 bases short and J 6 bases short, with 14 bases between. The DNA of the CDR3 is TGTGCCAGCAGTTTCTTTAGTCCAGGGGCCGGGGAGCTGTTTTTT. Amino acids: CASSFFSPGAGELFF.

This clone was observed once. V and J are TRBV5-5 and TRBJ1-3; D is uncertain. The CDR3 is made up of 15 amino acids. Germline-derived CDR1 and CDR2 are SGHKS and YYEKEE (reference sequence). Trimming cost V 2 bases and J 1 base, with 10 bases left between them. The CDR3 region is CASSFTRQSGNTIYF. The CDR3 nucleotides are TGTGCCAGCAGCTTTACCAGACAATCTGGAAACACCATATATTTT.